This TCR beta chain was captured by sequencing in a study of T-cell memory formation after mild COVID-19. This clonotype appeared once. V was shortened by 0 bases and J by 0 bases, with 15 bases between the two germline ends. The CDR3 totals 19 residues. Germline V gene data show CDR1 as LNHNV and CDR2 as YYDKDF (reference sequence). TCR alpha and TCR beta cDNA libraries carrying sample barcodes and UMIs were produced by 5'RACE using constant-segment primers. Each CDR3 protein gets one entry after TCRdb re-called the 5' RACE reads with MiXCR. Altogether 350,000 to 450,000 distinct CDR3 sequences are present, 24% being singletons, with the ten largest covering around 9%.

V is TRBV15 and J is TRBJ2-6, with D hard to call. The receptor was isolated from an adult woman who had mild COVID-19 (a few samples of this study predate the infection). Cell type and time point are not known. The sequencing sample was made of PBMCs or a T cell subset sorted from them (not recorded which). CDR3 nucleotide sequence: TGTGCCACCAGCAGAGATATAGCCTCTCGCGACTCTGGGGCCAACGTCCTGACTTTC. Encoded protein: CATSRDIASRDSGANVLTF.